This TCR beta chain was sequenced in a study of blood T cell repertoires in COVID-19. Per the original data handling: Reference gene primer amplification yielded estimated nucleated cell counts. The protocol was immunoSEQ multiplex PCR, while the TCRdb copy is restricted to in-frame clones and leaves out a portion. Clonal size and the V and J genes are those of that table, whereas D and trimming came from the DNA. Found here are a few hundred thousand clones, about 87% of them singletons; the top ten hold 10%. This CDR3 has 18 amino acids. The J segment lost 4 bases and the V segment lost 1 base, leaving 6 bases of the junction unmatched. Germline V lookup: CDR1 SGHDN, CDR2 FVKESK.

The V call is TRBV14, the J call TRBJ2-6; 11 bases map to TRBD2. Sequencing input: peripheral blood. The sequence came from a woman between 65 and 79 years old with COVID-19, enrolled during active disease. The CDR3: CASSQVYSGRAGANVLTF. The DNA for the CDR3 is TGTGCCAGCAGCCAAGTCTATAGCGGGAGGGCCGGGGCCAACGTCCTGACTTTC.